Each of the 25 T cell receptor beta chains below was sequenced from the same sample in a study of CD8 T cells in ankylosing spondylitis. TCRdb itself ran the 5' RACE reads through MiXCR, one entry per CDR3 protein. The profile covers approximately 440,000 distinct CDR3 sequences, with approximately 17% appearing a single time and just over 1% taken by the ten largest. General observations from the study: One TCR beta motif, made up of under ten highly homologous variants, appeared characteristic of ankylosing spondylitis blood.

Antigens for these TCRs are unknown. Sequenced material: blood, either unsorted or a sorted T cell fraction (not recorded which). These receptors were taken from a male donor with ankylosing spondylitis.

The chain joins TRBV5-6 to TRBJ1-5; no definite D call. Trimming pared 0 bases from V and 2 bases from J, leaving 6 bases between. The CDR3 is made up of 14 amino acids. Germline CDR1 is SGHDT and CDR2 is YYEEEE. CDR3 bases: TGTGCCAGCAGCTTGGCGTCGGGCAATCAGCCCCAGCATTTT. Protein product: CASSLASGNQPQHF.

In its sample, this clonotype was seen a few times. CDR3 amino acids: CASSDRAWNTEAFF. CDR3 DNA sequence: TGTGCCAGCAGCGACAGGGCTTGGAACACTGAAGCTTTCTTT. The rearrangement uses TRBV9 and TRBJ1-1, with D possibly matching TRBD1 (6 bases). The CDR3 length is 14 residues. The germline V gene has CDR1 SGDLS and CDR2 YYNGEE. With 3 bases removed from V and 1 base from J, the gap between germline ends came to 10 bases. The full variable domain, rest sourced from reference TRBV9 and TRBJ1-1, is DSGVTQTPKHLITATGQRVTLRCSPRSGDLSVYWYQQSLDQGLQFLIQYYNGEERAKGNILERFSAQQFPDLHSELNLSSLELGDSALYFCASSDRAWNTEAFFGQGTRLTVV.

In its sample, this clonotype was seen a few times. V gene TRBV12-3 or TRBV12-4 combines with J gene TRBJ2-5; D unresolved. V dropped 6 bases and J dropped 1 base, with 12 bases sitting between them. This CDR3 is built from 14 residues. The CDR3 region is CASSPSAAQETQYF. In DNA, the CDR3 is TGTGCCAGCAGCCCCTCGGCTGCCCAAGAGACCCAGTACTTC.

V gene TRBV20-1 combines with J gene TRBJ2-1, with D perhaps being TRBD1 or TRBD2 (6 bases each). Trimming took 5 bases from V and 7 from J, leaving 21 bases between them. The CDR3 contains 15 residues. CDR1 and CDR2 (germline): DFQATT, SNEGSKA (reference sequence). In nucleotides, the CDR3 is TGCAGTGCTGGATCGGGACTCTCCCAGGGGAATGAGCAGTTCTTC. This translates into CSAGSGLSQGNEQFF.

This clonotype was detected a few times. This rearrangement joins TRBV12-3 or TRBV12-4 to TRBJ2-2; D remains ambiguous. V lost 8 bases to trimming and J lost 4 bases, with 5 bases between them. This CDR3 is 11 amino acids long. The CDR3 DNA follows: TGTGCCAGCGGGCGCACCGGGGAGCTGTTTTTT. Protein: CASGRTGELFF.

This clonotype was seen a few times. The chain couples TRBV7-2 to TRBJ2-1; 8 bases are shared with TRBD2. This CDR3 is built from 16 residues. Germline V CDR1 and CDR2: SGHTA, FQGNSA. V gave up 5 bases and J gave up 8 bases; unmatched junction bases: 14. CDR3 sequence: CASSLSPGLVFDEQFF. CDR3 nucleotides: TGTGCCAGCAGCCTAAGCCCGGGACTAGTTTTCGATGAGCAGTTCTTC.

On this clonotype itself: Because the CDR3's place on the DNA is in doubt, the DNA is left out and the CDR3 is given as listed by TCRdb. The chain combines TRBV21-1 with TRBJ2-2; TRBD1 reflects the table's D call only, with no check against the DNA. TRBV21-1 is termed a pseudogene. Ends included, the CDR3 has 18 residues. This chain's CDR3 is CASSKARRGFEHRGAVFF.

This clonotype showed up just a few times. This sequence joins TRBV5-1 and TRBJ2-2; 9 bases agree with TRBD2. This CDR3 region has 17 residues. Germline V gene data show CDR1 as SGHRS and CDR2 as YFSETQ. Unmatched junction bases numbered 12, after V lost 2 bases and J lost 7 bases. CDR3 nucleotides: TGCGCCAGCAGCTTCCCCCGGGTTAGCGGGAGCGACGGGGAGCTGTTTTTT. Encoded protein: CASSFPRVSGSDGELFF.

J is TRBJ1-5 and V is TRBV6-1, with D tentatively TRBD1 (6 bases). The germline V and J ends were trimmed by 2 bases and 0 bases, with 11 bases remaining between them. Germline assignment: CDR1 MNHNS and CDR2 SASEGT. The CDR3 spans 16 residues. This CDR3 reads CASSEIRGGSNQPQHF. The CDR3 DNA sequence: TGTGCCAGCAGTGAAATCAGGGGAGGTAGCAATCAGCCCCAGCATTTT.

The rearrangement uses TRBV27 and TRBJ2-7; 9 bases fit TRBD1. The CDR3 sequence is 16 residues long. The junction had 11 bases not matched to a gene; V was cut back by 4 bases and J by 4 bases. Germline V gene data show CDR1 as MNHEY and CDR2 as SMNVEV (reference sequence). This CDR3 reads CASSSHGTGKSYEQYF. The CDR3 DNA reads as TGTGCCAGCAGTTCACACGGGACAGGGAAATCGTACGAGCAGTACTTC.

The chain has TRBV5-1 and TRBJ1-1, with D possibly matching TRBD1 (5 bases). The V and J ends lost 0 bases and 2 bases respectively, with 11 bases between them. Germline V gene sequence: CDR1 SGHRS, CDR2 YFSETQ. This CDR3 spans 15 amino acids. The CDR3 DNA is TGCGCCAGCAGCTTGGATGGGGCCGATAACACTGAAGCTTTCTTT. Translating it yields CASSLDGADNTEAFF.

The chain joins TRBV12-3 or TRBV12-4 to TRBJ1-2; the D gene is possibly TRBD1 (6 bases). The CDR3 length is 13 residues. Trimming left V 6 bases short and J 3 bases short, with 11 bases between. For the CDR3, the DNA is TGTGCCAGCAGGCAACAGGGAGACTATGGCTACACCTTC. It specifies CASRQQGDYGYTF.

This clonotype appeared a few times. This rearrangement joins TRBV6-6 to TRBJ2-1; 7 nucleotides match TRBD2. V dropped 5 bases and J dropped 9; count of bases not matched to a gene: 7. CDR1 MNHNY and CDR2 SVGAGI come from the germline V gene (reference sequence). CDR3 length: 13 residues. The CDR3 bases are TGTGCCAGCAGTAACTTCCCGGGAGGTGAGCAGTTCTTC. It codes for CASSNFPGGEQFF.

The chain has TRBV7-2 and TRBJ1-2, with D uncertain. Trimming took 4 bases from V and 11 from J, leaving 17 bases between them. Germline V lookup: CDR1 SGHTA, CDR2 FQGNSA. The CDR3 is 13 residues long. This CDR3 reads CASSSERGLGYTF. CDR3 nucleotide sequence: TGTGCCAGCAGCTCCGAGCGTGGCCTGGGGTACACCTTC.

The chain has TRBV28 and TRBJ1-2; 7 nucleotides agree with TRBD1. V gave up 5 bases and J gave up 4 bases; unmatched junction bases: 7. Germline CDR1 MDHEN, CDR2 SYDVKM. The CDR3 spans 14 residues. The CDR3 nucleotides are TGTGCCAGCAGTGAAACCAGGGGGAGCTATGGCTACACCTTC. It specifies CASSETRGSYGYTF.

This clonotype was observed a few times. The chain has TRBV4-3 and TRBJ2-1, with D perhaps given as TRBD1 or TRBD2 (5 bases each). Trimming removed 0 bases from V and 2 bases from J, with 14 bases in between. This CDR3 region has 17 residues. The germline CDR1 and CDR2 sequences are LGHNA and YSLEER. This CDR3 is CASSQDHTRGAYNEQFF. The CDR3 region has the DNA TGCGCCAGCAGCCAAGATCACACGCGAGGGGCCTACAATGAGCAGTTCTTC.

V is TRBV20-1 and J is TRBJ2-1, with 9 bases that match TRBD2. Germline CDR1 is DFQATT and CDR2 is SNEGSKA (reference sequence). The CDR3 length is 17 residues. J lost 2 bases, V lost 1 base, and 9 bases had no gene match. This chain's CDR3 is CSARVSGSGGTYNEQFF. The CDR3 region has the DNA TGCAGTGCTAGAGTGTCGGGGAGCGGGGGGACCTACAATGAGCAGTTCTTC.

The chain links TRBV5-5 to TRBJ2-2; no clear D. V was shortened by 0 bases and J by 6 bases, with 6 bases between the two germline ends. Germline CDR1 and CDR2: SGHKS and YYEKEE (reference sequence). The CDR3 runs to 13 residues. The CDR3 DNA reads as TGTGCCAGCAGCTTGGATTGGGCCGGGGAGCTGTTTTTT. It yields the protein CASSLDWAGELFF.

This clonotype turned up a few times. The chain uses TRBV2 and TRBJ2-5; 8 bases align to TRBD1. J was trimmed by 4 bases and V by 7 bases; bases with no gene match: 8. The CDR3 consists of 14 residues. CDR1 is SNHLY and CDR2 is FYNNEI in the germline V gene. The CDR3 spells CASKGRTGTETQYF. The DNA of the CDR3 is TGTGCCAGCAAGGGTCGGACAGGGACAGAGACCCAGTACTTC.

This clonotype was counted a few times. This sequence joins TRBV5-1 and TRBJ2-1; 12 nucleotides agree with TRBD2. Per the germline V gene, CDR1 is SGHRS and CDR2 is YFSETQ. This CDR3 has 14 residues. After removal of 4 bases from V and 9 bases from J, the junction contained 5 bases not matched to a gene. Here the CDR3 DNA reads TGCGCCAGCAGCCCCGGACTAGCGGGACTTGAGCAGTTCTTC. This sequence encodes CASSPGLAGLEQFF.

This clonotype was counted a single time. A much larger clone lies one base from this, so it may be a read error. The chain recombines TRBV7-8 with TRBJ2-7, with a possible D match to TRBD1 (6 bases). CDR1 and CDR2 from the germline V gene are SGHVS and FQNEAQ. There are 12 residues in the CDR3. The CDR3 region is CASSVNRDEQDF. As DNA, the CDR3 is TGTGCCAGCAGCGTAAACAGGGACGAGCAGGACTTC.

In DNA, the CDR3 is TGCAGTGCTAGGCACGAGCAAAACATTCAGTACTTC. Residues: CSARHEQNIQYF. V and J are TRBV20-1 and TRBJ2-4; D gene uncertain. In germline, CDR1 is DFQATT, CDR2 SNEGSKA (reference sequence). The CDR3 has 12 amino acids. V lost 3 bases to trimming and J lost 5 bases, with 8 bases between them.

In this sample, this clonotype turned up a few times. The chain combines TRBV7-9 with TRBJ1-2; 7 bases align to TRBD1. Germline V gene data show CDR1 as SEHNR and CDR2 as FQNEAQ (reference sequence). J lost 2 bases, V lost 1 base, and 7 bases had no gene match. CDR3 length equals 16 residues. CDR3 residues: CASSLVGQGDNYGYTF. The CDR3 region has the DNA TGTGCCAGCAGCTTAGTCGGGCAGGGGGACAACTATGGCTACACCTTC.

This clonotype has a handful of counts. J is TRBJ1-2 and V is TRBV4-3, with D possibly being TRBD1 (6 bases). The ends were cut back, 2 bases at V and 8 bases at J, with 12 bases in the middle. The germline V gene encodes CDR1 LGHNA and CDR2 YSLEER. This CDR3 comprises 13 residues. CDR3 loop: CASSQTGTYGYTF. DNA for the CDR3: TGCGCCAGCAGCCAAACAGGGACCTACGGCTACACCTTC.

Written as DNA, the CDR3 is TGTGCCAGCATCATAGCGGGAGTCGGTACGCAGTATTTT. Residues: CASIIAGVGTQYF. V gene TRBV7-2 combines with J gene TRBJ2-3, with 9 bases identical to TRBD2. The V segment lost 7 bases and the J segment 8 bases; nucleotides outside the gene matches: 7. Germline CDR1 reads SGHTA; CDR2 reads FQGNSA. The CDR3 contains 13 residues.